This paragraph covers one T cell receptor beta chain sequence. Its antigen is still unknown. The same CDR3 can be traced to other DNA sequences in this sample. This sample is part of a study of shared clonotypes between healthy human individuals. The CDR3 is 12 amino acids. CDR1 and CDR2 (germline): SEHNR, FQNEAQ (reference sequence). The ends were cut back, 5 bases at V and 4 bases at J, with 8 bases in the middle. Findings of the study overall: Generation of non-shared clonotypes was less probable than generation of clonotypes shared by all four donors. The study generally estimated greater richness for naive than memory subsets.

The naive CD8 subset, CD45RO-negative cells positively selected for CCR7, excluded terminally differentiated effector memory CD45RA+ cells. The donor population consisted of healthy HIV-negative adults with no recent acute infections or vaccinations. Only Caucasian adults living in Nashville, Tennessee served as donors. Profiling relied on immunoSEQ multiplex PCR, and the TCRdb table lists in-frame clones only, not all of them. The profile shows 500,000 to 700,000 clones, roughly 96% of them singletons. This chain connects TRBV7-9 to TRBJ1-1; D call uncertain. This TCR derives from a woman aged 25 to 45 in good health. Sequenced input: naive CD8+ T cells sorted from blood. This chain's CDR3 is CASSRGGTEAFF. The CDR3 region has the DNA TGTGCCAGCAGCCGGGGTGGCACTGAAGCTTTCTTT.